A single sample gave rise to the 25 T cell receptor beta chains below, sequenced in a study of blood T cell repertoires in COVID-19. Produced via immunoSEQ multiplex PCR; TCRdb's table is partial and in-frame only. There are roughly 73,000 clones in the sample; around 87% occur only once, and around 3.9% lies in the top ten. The sample comprised peripheral blood. The origin of the receptors is a man between 65 and 79 years old with active COVID-19.

V gene TRBV4-3 combines with J gene TRBJ2-1, with D perhaps matching TRBD1 (6 bases). The CDR3 spans 15 residues. Per the germline V gene, CDR1 is LGHNA and CDR2 is YSLEER. Trimming shortened V by 0 bases and J by 8 bases, and 14 bases separated the two germline ends. The chain's CDR3 is CASSQDLGRGHEQFF. The CDR3 nucleotides are TGCGCCAGCAGCCAAGATCTCGGCAGGGGCCATGAGCAGTTCTTC.

The V and J genes are TRBV19 and TRBJ1-3; TRBD1 matches at 7 bases. The CDR3 spans 15 residues. Germline V gene sequence: CDR1 LNHDA, CDR2 SQIVND (reference sequence). Losses at the gene ends were 5 bases for V and 2 bases for J; bases not matched to a gene: 6. The DNA for the CDR3 is TGTGCCAGTAGTCCGGACAGGCCAACTGGAAACACCATATATTTT. This gives the protein CASSPDRPTGNTIYF.

The chain carries TRBV7-9 and TRBJ2-7; TRBD2 matches at 9 bases. CDR3 length equals 16 residues. Germline trimming cut 5 bases from V and 0 bases from J; bases unmatched to any gene: 8. Germline CDR1 reads SEHNR; CDR2 reads FQNEAQ (reference sequence). Here the CDR3 DNA reads TGTGCCAGCAGCCCCAGACTAGCGGATAGCTCCTACGAGCAGTACTTC. Amino acids: CASSPRLADSSYEQYF. Drawing the rest from reference TRBV7-9 and TRBJ2-7, the complete variable domain is DTGVSQNPRHKITKRGQNVTFRCDPISEHNRLYWYRQTLGQGPEFLTYFQNEAQLEKSRLLSDRFSAERPKGSFSTLEIQRTEQGDSAMYLCASSPRLADSSYEQYFGPGTRLTVT.

The genes are TRBV4-1 and TRBJ1-4; TRBD1 matches 9 bases. The CDR3 extends over 15 amino acids. The germline V gene encodes CDR1 MGHRA and CDR2 YSYEKL. With 5 bases clipped from V and 8 bases from J, the junction kept 9 bases outside the gene matches. As DNA, the CDR3 is TGCGCCAGCAGCTCTCCGGGACAGGGTGGGGAAAAACTGTTTTTT. It codes for CASSSPGQGGEKLFF.

The chain couples TRBV6-2 or TRBV6-3 to TRBJ1-5; 7 nucleotides line up with TRBD1. CDR1 MNHEY and CDR2 SVGEGT come from the germline V gene. The CDR3 spans 15 residues. V lost 4 bases to trimming and J lost 6 bases; unmatched junction nucleotides: 9. CDR3 loop: CASSSPGQASQPQHF. The CDR3, as DNA: TGTGCCAGCAGTTCTCCCGGACAGGCATCTCAGCCCCAGCATTTT.

The CDR3 loop is CASSQGLSPPDTQYF. CDR3 bases: TGTGCCAGCAGCCAGGGGCTTTCCCCCCCAGATACGCAGTATTTT. This chain joins TRBV14 and TRBJ2-3, with a tentative D call TRBD1 (5 bases). Trimming removed 3 bases at V and 4 bases at J, with 14 bases between. The germline V gene encodes CDR1 SGHDN and CDR2 FVKESK. This CDR3 region has 15 residues.

This chain's CDR3 is CSASLSGVGEQYF. In nucleotides, the CDR3 is TGCAGTGCTAGTCTAAGCGGAGTGGGCGAGCAGTACTTC. The genes are TRBV20-1 and TRBJ2-7; possible D gene TRBD2, 5 bases. The CDR3 is made up of 13 amino acids. CDR1 DFQATT and CDR2 SNEGSKA come from the germline V gene (reference sequence). With 3 bases removed from V and 6 bases from J, the gap between germline ends came to 15 bases.

The chain carries TRBV7-3 and TRBJ2-5; the match to TRBD1 covers 12 bases. Per the germline V gene, CDR1 is SGHTA and CDR2 is FQGTGA. J gave up 13 bases and V 5 bases, and 8 bases lay outside the gene matches. This CDR3 comprises 13 residues. CDR3 loop: CASSPRDRGRGYF. CDR3 in DNA: TGTGCCAGCAGCCCCCGGGACAGGGGGCGCGGGTACTTC.

The V and J genes are TRBV4-3 and TRBJ2-2; TRBD1 is a possible D gene (6 bases). The CDR3 is made up of 15 amino acids. The V end lost 0 bases, the J end lost 13 bases, and 18 bases lay between the germline ends. CDR1 and CDR2 from the germline V gene are LGHNA and YSLEER. CDR3 bases: TGCGCCAGCAGCCAAGATCCGGGACAACTGACGGGGCTGTTTTTT. Translating it yields CASSQDPGQLTGLFF.

The chain uses TRBV5-1 and TRBJ2-3; 9 nucleotides align to TRBD2. The CDR3 spans 16 residues. In germline, CDR1 is SGHRS, CDR2 YFSETQ. The ends lost 4 bases at V and 6 bases at J; junction bases unmatched: 12. The CDR3 DNA reads TGCGCCAGCAGCAGGCTAGCGGGACCCCTAGGGGATACGCAGTATTTT. Translating it yields CASSRLAGPLGDTQYF.

This chain connects TRBV7-2 to TRBJ1-1; TRBD1 might be the D (5 bases). The CDR3 totals 15 residues. V was trimmed by 1 base and J by 1 base, leaving 10 bases between them. CDR1 is SGHTA, CDR2 FQGNSA, per germline. The CDR3 region has the DNA TGTGCCAGCAGCTTAGTCTGGGGGGAGAACACTGAAGCTTTCTTT. It translates to CASSLVWGENTEAFF.

This clone was observed once. The chain joins TRBV28 to TRBJ2-1; TRBD2 agrees at 7 bases. The CDR3 loop spans 13 amino acids. After removal of 8 bases from V and 4 bases from J, the junction contained 5 bases not matched to a gene. Germline V gene data show CDR1 as MDHEN and CDR2 as SYDVKM. The CDR3 DNA is TGTGCCAGCGTGGGGGGGGGATACAATGAGCAGTTCTTC. Its protein is CASVGGGYNEQFF. The full variable domain, rest sourced from reference TRBV28 and TRBJ2-1, is DVKVTQSSRYLVKRTGEKVFLECVQDMDHENMFWYRQDPGLGLRLIYFSYDVKMKEKGDIPEGYSVSREKKERFSLILESASTNQTSMYLCASVGGGYNEQFFGPGTRLTVL.

This rearrangement joins TRBV21-1 to TRBJ2-7; TRBD1, the D gene given by the table, was not confirmed from the DNA. TRBV21-1 has pseudogene status. The length of the CDR3 is 15 residues. The CDR3 nucleotides read TGTGCCAGCACCAAAGGGGGCAGACCTTGTCTCGTGGGGTACTTC. It specifies CASTKGGRPCLVGYF.

The chain links TRBV7-9 to TRBJ2-5, with 11 nucleotides matching TRBD2. Germline V lookup: CDR1 SEHNR, CDR2 FQNEAQ (reference sequence). The CDR3 consists of 16 residues. V dropped 7 bases and J dropped 0; count of bases not matched to a gene: 7. The CDR3 nucleotides are TGTGCCAGCACCCACCCGGGACTAGCGGACCAAGAGACCCAGTACTTC. Translation: CASTHPGLADQETQYF.

This sequence joins TRBV12-3 or TRBV12-4 and TRBJ2-5; perhaps TRBD2 as D (6 bases). This CDR3 spans 13 amino acids. V lost 4 bases, J lost 9 bases, and 15 bases lay in between. CDR3 sequence reads: CASSSDGPGAQYF. The DNA of the CDR3 is TGTGCCAGCAGTTCGGACGGCCCGGGGGCCCAGTACTTC.

As DNA, the CDR3 is TGTGCCAGCAGTAAACAGGGGGGTGCCTATGGCTACACCTTC. Amino acid sequence: CASSKQGGAYGYTF. The rearrangement uses TRBV28 and TRBJ1-2; 8 bases are shared with TRBD1. From germline, CDR1 is MDHEN and CDR2 SYDVKM. The CDR3 is 14 residues long. Trimming took 5 bases from V and 4 from J; bases not matched to a gene: 6.

The rearrangement uses TRBV30 and TRBJ1-1; 7 bases line up with TRBD1. This CDR3 contains 17 residues. The germline V gene encodes CDR1 GTSNPN and CDR2 SVGIG (reference sequence). V trimming: 1 base; J trimming: 1 base; junction bases outside the gene matches: 12. CDR3 amino acids: CAWSGPGGGRGNTEAFF. The CDR3 coding sequence is TGTGCCTGGAGTGGGCCTGGAGGGGGCCGAGGGAACACTGAAGCTTTCTTT.

This chain joins TRBV18 and TRBJ2-1, with a weak D call TRBD1 (5 bases). The V gene lost 1 base and the J gene lost 0 bases, with 13 bases spanning the gap. The CDR3 is 17 residues long. CDR1 and CDR2 (germline): KGHSH, LQKENI. The CDR3 here is CASSPRGRSTSYNEQFF. The DNA for the CDR3 is TGTGCCAGCTCACCACGGGGCCGTTCGACCTCCTACAATGAGCAGTTCTTC. The variable domain in full, with the rest retrieved from reference TRBV18 and TRBJ2-1, is NAGVMQNPRHLVRRRGQEARLRCSPMKGHSHVYWYRQLPEEGLKFMVYLQKENIIDESGMPKERFSAEFPKEGPSILRIQQVVRGDSAAYFCASSPRGRSTSYNEQFFGPGTRLTVL.

With respect to this clone: At one end, the junction sequence differs from germline, possibly due to a read error. This chain joins TRBV6-5 and TRBJ2-1; D is perhaps TRBD2 (6 bases). The germline gives CDR1 MNHEY, CDR2 SVGAGI. CDR3 size: 16 residues. For the CDR3, the DNA is TGTGCCAGCACTTACCCCGGGGGAGGTTGGGGCAATGAGCAGTTCTTC. It specifies CASTYPGGGWGNEQFF.

The V gene is TRBV7-8, the J gene TRBJ2-1, with D hard to call. Germline V gives CDR1 SGHVS, CDR2 FQNEAQ. Between the trimmed V and J ends, which lost 4 bases and 12 bases, there was a span of 16 bases. CDR3 length: 13 residues. The CDR3 loop is CASSYADFAWQFF. The CDR3 nucleotides are TGTGCCAGCAGCTATGCCGATTTTGCGTGGCAGTTCTTC.

The chain joins TRBV5-3 to TRBJ2-2; 14 bases fit TRBD2. TRBV5-3 is flagged as an ORF with uncertain function. Losses at the gene ends were 4 bases for V and 5 bases for J; bases not matched to a gene: 7. The CDR3 is made up of 17 amino acids. As DNA, the CDR3 is TGTGCCAGAAGCCCCCAAGGACTAGCGGGAGGTACCGGGGAGCTGTTTTTT. Translating it yields CARSPQGLAGGTGELFF.

The rearrangement uses TRBV5-1 and TRBJ2-2, with 8 bases lining up with TRBD2. CDR3 length equals 19 residues. With 3 bases clipped from V and 9 bases from J, the junction kept 22 bases outside the gene matches. Germline loops: CDR1 SGHRS, CDR2 YFSETQ. The CDR3 sequence: CASSSPGGRAGAVTRELFF. CDR3 bases: TGCGCCAGCAGCTCCCCGGGGGGGAGGGCCGGAGCTGTAACCAGGGAGCTGTTTTTT.

This clone has only one observation. The chain couples TRBV5-4 to TRBJ1-3; possible D gene TRBD1, 5 bases. V was trimmed by 1 base and J by 7 bases, leaving 12 bases between them. This CDR3 has 14 residues. Germline-derived CDR1 and CDR2 are SGHNT and YYREEE (reference sequence). CDR3 DNA: TGTGCCAGCAGCTTGTGGTCCGGGGGGAACACCATATATTTT. This encodes CASSLWSGGNTIYF. Drawing the rest from reference TRBV5-4 and TRBJ1-3, the complete variable domain is ETGVTQSPTHLIKTRGQQVTLRCSSQSGHNTVSWYQQALGQGPQFIFQYYREEENGRGNFPPRFSGLQFPNYSSELNVNALELDDSALYLCASSLWSGGNTIYFGEGSWLTVV.

V usage is TRBV7-3 and J usage is TRBJ2-1; 14 bases are shared with TRBD2. The trim removed 3 bases at V and 5 bases at J, leaving 6 bases unmatched. The CDR3 is 17 amino acids. Germline CDR1 SGHTA, CDR2 FQGTGA. For the CDR3, the DNA is TGTGCCAGCAGCTTGACTAGCGGGAGGGCCTCGAACAATGAGCAGTTCTTC. It encodes CASSLTSGRASNNEQFF. Full variable domain (remainder filled in from reference TRBV7-3 and TRBJ2-1): GAGVSQTPSNKVTEKGKYVELRCDPISGHTALYWYRQSLGQGPEFLIYFQGTGAADDSGLPNDRFFAVRPEGSVSTLKIQRTERGDSAVYLCASSLTSGRASNNEQFFGPGTRLTVL.

Only one count was recorded for this clone. This chain joins TRBV7-9 and TRBJ2-2, with TRBD1 identical over 8 bases. The V and J ends lost 4 bases and 6 bases, in that order; junction bases with no gene match: 7. CDR1 is SEHNR, CDR2 FQNEAQ, per germline (reference sequence). This CDR3 contains 15 residues. In nucleotides, the CDR3 is TGTGCCAGCAGCTCTCCATCAGGGGGCTCCGGGGAGCTGTTTTTT. It is translated as CASSSPSGGSGELFF.